This T cell receptor (beta chain) is from a study of T-cell memory formation after mild COVID-19. General study results and limits: CD8+ contracting clones occupied EMRA, while CD4+ ones occupied mainly CM and EM. The pre-infection memory compartment contained some responding clones, suggesting cross-reactive memory joined.

TCRdb analysed the 5' RACE reads with MiXCR anew, one entry per CDR3 protein. This sample has some 210,000 distinct CDR3 sequences; about a sixth occur once, and the top ten carry about 2.4%. This clonotype has a single count. No antigen is known for it. This CDR3 is built from 15 residues. With V trimmed by 0 bases and J by 5 bases, 7 bases remained unmatched. Germline V gene lookup returns CDR1 LGHNA and CDR2 YSLEER. Sequenced input: PBMCs or a T cell subset sorted from them (not recorded which). This TCR was recovered from an adult woman who had mild COVID-19 (a few samples of this study predate the infection). Cell type and time point are not known. The chain recombines TRBV4-3 with TRBJ2-7; TRBD1 matches 7 bases. In DNA form, the CDR3 reads TGCGCCAGCAGCCAAGAGAGACAGGGTTGGAACGAGCAGTACTTC. Amino acids: CASSQERQGWNEQYF.